This T cell receptor (beta chain) was recorded in a study of cytomegalovirus exposure and HLA in healthy donors. Study information: A prior analysis found 95 million to 140 million unique TCR beta sequences from some 200 million T cells.

Remarks on this clone: Its specificity is unknown.

In the PCR, 60 Vbeta and 13 Jbeta primers were used. Generated by immunoSEQ multiplex PCR, the TCRdb table keeps only in-frame clones and is missing some. Counted here are 120,000 to 150,000 clones, 75% to 90% occurring once; the ten biggest clones make up roughly 2.8%. Notes on the study in general: Sequencing likely caused a cluster of highly shared sequence variants. There were some public TCRs occurring in many donors, but most TCR sequences were rare. The records held CMV serostatus as the only immune exposure information.

This receptor was obtained from a woman in her twenties or thirties in good health and CMV-seronegative. The sample was PBMCs.

CDR3: CASSFRTSGKDEQYF. The CDR3, as DNA: TGTGCCAGCAGTTTCAGGACTAGCGGGAAGGACGAGCAGTACTTC. The chain combines TRBV28 with TRBJ2-5, with 12 bases identical to TRBD2. The closer fit of TRBJ2-7 to the DNA end suggests the J call may be wrong. Germline V gene sequence: CDR1 MDHEN, CDR2 SYDVKM. The CDR3 runs 15 residues.